These 17 T cell receptor beta chains were all obtained from the same sample, sequenced in a study of chemoradiotherapy in HPV16-positive cancers. Data came from immunoSEQ multiplex PCR; TCRdb stores just in-frame clones and leaves some out. The table includes over 9,000 clones, approximately 77% detected once. Sequencing used tumor tissue, obtained from a patient who underwent chemoradiotherapy. These receptors all stem from a human donor with HPV-associated anogenital cancer.

The chain employs TRBV18 and TRBJ1-2; 8 bases are a match to TRBD1. V was pared by 3 bases and J by 4 bases, with 7 bases of the junction left unmatched. Germline V CDR1 and CDR2: KGHSH, LQKENI. The CDR3 runs to 15 residues. CDR3 nucleotide sequence: TGTGCCAGCTCACCTGGGACAGGAGAGGGCTATGGCTACACCTTC. It specifies CASSPGTGEGYGYTF. The full variable domain, completed using reference TRBV18 and TRBJ1-2, is NAGVMQNPRHLVRRRGQEARLRCSPMKGHSHVYWYRQLPEEGLKFMVYLQKENIIDESGMPKERFSAEFPKEGPSILRIQQVVRGDSAAYFCASSPGTGEGYGYTFGSGTRLTVV.

This sequence joins TRBV7-9 and TRBJ2-3, with D possibly called TRBD1 or TRBD2 (7 bases each). Germline V gene sequence: CDR1 SEHNR, CDR2 FQNEAQ (reference sequence). This CDR3 has 15 amino acids. Trimming removed 4 bases at V and 4 bases at J, with 15 bases between. CDR3 sequence: CASSSSRGGSDTQYF. The CDR3 DNA reads as TGTGCCAGCAGCTCGTCCAGGGGGGGGTCAGATACGCAGTATTTT.

The CDR3 protein is CASSLYGRAGEQYF. The CDR3 DNA is TGTGCCAGCAGTTTATACGGGAGGGCCGGGGAGCAGTACTTC. V gene TRBV28 combines with J gene TRBJ2-7; 8 positions agree with TRBD2. The CDR3 sequence is 14 residues long. Losses at the gene ends were 1 base for V and 7 bases for J; bases not matched to a gene: 6. Germline CDR1 is MDHEN and CDR2 is SYDVKM.

The chain carries TRBV11-3 and TRBJ2-2, with 7 bases fitting TRBD2. This CDR3 has 16 amino acids. The germline gives CDR1 SGHNT, CDR2 YENEEA. The junction had 11 bases not matched to a gene; V was cut back by 5 bases and J by 5 bases. Here the CDR3 DNA reads TGTGCCAGCAGCCAGCGGGACTCACCACGGACCGGGGAGCTGTTTTTT. It specifies CASSQRDSPRTGELFF.

This sequence joins TRBV5-6 and TRBJ2-3; possibly TRBD1 for D (9 bases). This CDR3 is 17 amino acids long. V was trimmed by 0 bases and J by 5 bases, leaving 19 bases between them. CDR1 is SGHDT, CDR2 YYEEEE, per germline. CDR3 residues: CASSLGAGGQGLDTQYF. The CDR3 DNA is TGTGCCAGCAGCTTGGGGGCGGGGGGACAGGGCCTAGATACGCAGTATTTT. The complete variable domain, with remaining parts taken from reference TRBV5-6 and TRBJ2-3, reads DAGVTQSPTHLIKTRGQQVTLRCSPKSGHDTVSWYQQALGQGPQFIFQYYEEEERQRGNFPDRFSGHQFPNYSSELNVNALLLGDSALYLCASSLGAGGQGLDTQYFGPGTRLTVL.

This clone was found a few times. This chain's CDR3 is CASVQGTGNTIYF. The CDR3 DNA reads TGTGCCAGCGTACAGGGGACTGGAAACACCATATATTTT. V usage is TRBV25-1 and J usage is TRBJ1-3; 7 bases agree with TRBD1. V dropped 8 bases and J dropped 2; count of bases not matched to a gene: 3. This CDR3 comprises 13 residues. Germline V CDR1 and CDR2: MGHDK, SYGVNS.

The V gene is TRBV5-4, the J gene TRBJ2-2; 8 positions match TRBD2. The germline gives CDR1 SGHNT, CDR2 YYREEE (reference sequence). V lost 3 bases to trimming and J lost 3 bases; unmatched junction nucleotides: 7. The CDR3 spans 16 residues. CDR3 DNA sequence: TGTGCCAGCAGCTCGTACGGGGGGGCCGACACCGGGGAGCTGTTTTTT. Translated, it gives CASSSYGGADTGELFF.

The chain joins TRBV18 to TRBJ1-5; TRBD1 is a possible D gene (6 bases). V lost 0 bases and J 1 base, leaving 16 bases between the germline ends. This CDR3 is 18 amino acids long. From germline, CDR1 is KGHSH and CDR2 LQKENI. As DNA, the CDR3 is TGTGCCAGCTCACCACCGGGCTGGACAGTAACAAGCAATCAGCCCCAGCATTTT. Translation gives CASSPPGWTVTSNQPQHF.

The chain recombines TRBV25-1 with TRBJ2-1; D tentatively fits TRBD1 or TRBD2 (5 bases each). V lost 3 bases and J lost 4, with 13 bases in between. Germline V gene data show CDR1 as MGHDK and CDR2 as SYGVNS. The CDR3 extends over 15 amino acids. The CDR3 DNA reads TGTGCCAGCAGTGATCCCGGGACGCCTTACAATGAGCAGTTCTTC. Translated, it gives CASSDPGTPYNEQFF.

This clone was counted only a few times. The chain uses TRBV6-4 and TRBJ2-2; D gene unclear. V lost 2 bases and J lost 7, with 11 bases in between. CDR3 length: 14 amino acids. Germline CDR1 is MRHNA and CDR2 is SNTAGT. The CDR3 loop is CASSDRADNGELFF. The CDR3 DNA sequence: TGTGCCAGCAGTGACAGGGCTGATAACGGGGAGCTGTTTTTT.

This rearrangement joins TRBV21-1 to TRBJ1-5; TRBD1, as called in the table, went unchecked against the DNA. TRBV21-1 is classified as a pseudogene. The CDR3 spans 16 residues. This CDR3 reads CASSKGDRAFNQPQHF. The CDR3 nucleotides read TGTGCCAGCAGCAAAGGGGACAGGGCGTTCAATCAGCCCCAGCATTTT.

The CDR3 nucleotides are TGTGCCAGCAGCTTACGCGCGGGGGGGCGCACAGATACGCAGTATTTT. The encoded protein is CASSLRAGGRTDTQYF. The chain couples TRBV13 to TRBJ2-3; 9 nucleotides line up with TRBD2. Per the germline V gene, CDR1 is PRHDT and CDR2 is FYEKMQ (reference sequence). Trimming cost V 2 bases and J 1 base; bases outside gene matches: 4. The CDR3 has 16 residues.

The chain recombines TRBV5-6 with TRBJ1-1; 7 bases match TRBD1. Germline V gene data show CDR1 as SGHDT and CDR2 as YYEEEE. The CDR3 covers 16 residues. Unmatched junction bases numbered 8, after V lost 2 bases and J lost 1 base. The CDR3 DNA reads TGTGCCAGCAGCTTCCGGGACAGACTCCAGAACACTGAAGCTTTCTTT. Translation: CASSFRDRLQNTEAFF.

The chain combines TRBV9 with TRBJ2-5; tentatively, D is TRBD1 (5 bases). The CDR3 has 15 amino acids. The germline CDR1 and CDR2 sequences are SGDLS and YYNGEE. V was shortened by 4 bases and J by 5 bases, with 18 bases between the two germline ends. CDR3 amino acids: CASSRTPGPSETQYF. DNA of the CDR3: TGTGCCAGCAGCAGAACACCAGGGCCGTCGGAGACCCAGTACTTC.

The chain couples TRBV4-3 to TRBJ1-1, with 8 bases matching TRBD1. V shed 5 bases and J 5 bases; nucleotides not matched to a gene: 4. The length of the CDR3 is 13 residues. CDR1 and CDR2 from the germline V gene are LGHNA and YSLEER. The CDR3 DNA reads as TGCGCCAGCAGCAGGACAGGGATAACTGAAGCTTTCTTT. Its translation is CASSRTGITEAFF.

The chain is built from TRBV7-2 and TRBJ1-5, with TRBD1 as a possible D gene (6 bases). The CDR3 is 15 residues long. V lost 3 bases and J lost 2, with 11 bases in between. CDR1 and CDR2 (germline): SGHTA, FQGNSA. DNA of the CDR3: TGTGCCAGCAGCTTCCAGGGGAGGGGCAATCAGCCCCAGCATTTT. It encodes CASSFQGRGNQPQHF.

CDR3 amino acids: CASKRGGGSNQPQHF. DNA of the CDR3: TGTGCCAGCAAGAGAGGGGGCGGGAGCAATCAGCCCCAGCATTTT. The chain has TRBV28 and TRBJ1-5; the match to TRBD1 covers 7 bases. J was trimmed by 1 base and V by 7 bases; bases with no gene match: 7. This CDR3 is 15 amino acids long. From germline, CDR1 is MDHEN and CDR2 SYDVKM.